This TCR beta chain was captured in a study of shared T cell receptors in the human thymus. Germline V gene data show CDR1 as SGHRS and CDR2 as YFSETQ. The CDR3 extends over 17 amino acids. V lost 5 bases, J lost 1 base, and 10 bases stayed unmatched. The table came from immunoSEQ multiplex PCR; TCRdb's copy has only in-frame clones and leaves some out. The sample has about 380,000 clones, approximately 95% seen once; the top ten hold roughly 0.02%. The chain couples TRBV5-1 to TRBJ2-3; TRBD1 aligns across 10 bases. The sequence was obtained from a human donor. The sample consisted of thymocytes. The CDR3: CASRLKPGTGGTDTQYF. The CDR3 DNA follows: TGCGCCAGCAGACTAAAGCCGGGGACAGGGGGCACAGATACGCAGTATTTT.